The next 21 T cell receptor beta chains were all read from a single sample in a study of CD8 T cells in Susac syndrome. When the RNA was reverse transcribed, random hexamers were used with an input of roughly 0.45 to 1 ug. TCRdb re-derived calls from the immunoSEQ multiplex PCR reads in MiXCR, one entry per CDR3 protein. The sample lists about 300,000 distinct CDR3 sequences; 89% were seen once. Material for sequencing was CD8+ T cells from PBMCs. The origin of the receptors is a human donor with multiple sclerosis.

The chain recombines TRBV20-1 with TRBJ2-7; tentative D call: TRBD2 (5 bases). CDR1 DFQATT and CDR2 SNEGSKA come from the germline V gene (reference sequence). CDR3 length equals 14 residues. The V end was cut by 1 base, the J end by 4 bases, with 14 bases between. The CDR3 region is CSARASQSGYEQYF. The CDR3 DNA reads TGCAGTGCTAGAGCCTCCCAGAGCGGTTACGAGCAGTACTTC.

This sequence joins TRBV29-1 and TRBJ2-6, with unresolved D. This CDR3 is built from 15 residues. The V end was cut by 7 bases, the J end by 0 bases, with 13 bases between. Germline V gene data show CDR1 as SQVTM and CDR2 as ANQGSEA. In DNA, the CDR3 is TGCAGCGCCGAGTCAGGCACCTCTGGGGCCAACGTCCTGACTTTC. It codes for CSAESGTSGANVLTF.

The chain links TRBV19 to TRBJ2-1; D not resolved. V was pared by 3 bases and J by 8 bases, with 17 bases between. Germline values: CDR1 LNHDA, CDR2 SQIVND (reference sequence). The CDR3 has 15 amino acids. As DNA, the CDR3 is TGTGCCAGTAGTATTGGGGTAGCTAGTGTGCATGAGCAGTTCTTC. Protein sequence: CASSIGVASVHEQFF.

This clonotype has more than one count but fewer than ten. The V gene is TRBV12-3 or TRBV12-4, the J gene TRBJ2-1; 9 bases map to TRBD1. The CDR3 length is 14 residues. V was clipped by 1 base and J by 5 bases; unmatched bases: 0. The CDR3 sequence: CASSLGTGDNEQFF. The CDR3 nucleotides are TGTGCCAGCAGTTTAGGGACAGGGGACAATGAGCAGTTCTTC.

V and J are TRBV20-1 and TRBJ1-5, with TRBD1 as a possible D gene (5 bases). The CDR3 sequence is 13 residues long. Trimming removed 6 bases at V and 4 bases at J, with 13 bases between. The germline gives CDR1 DFQATT, CDR2 SNEGSKA (reference sequence). CDR3 bases: TGCAGTGCCGGGGAGGGGTTTAATCAGCCCCAGCATTTT. Protein sequence: CSAGEGFNQPQHF.

V and J are TRBV7-2 and TRBJ1-6; D might be TRBD1 (5 bases). Trimming took 6 bases from V and 10 from J, leaving 19 bases between them. CDR1 is SGHTA, CDR2 FQGNSA, per germline. The CDR3 loop spans 15 amino acids. The CDR3 here is CASSLGEGGHSPLHF. The CDR3, as DNA: TGTGCCAGCAGTTTGGGAGAGGGTGGACACTCACCCCTCCACTTT.

This clonotype was recorded once. This rearrangement joins TRBV28 to TRBJ2-5; 8 nucleotides align to TRBD2. Trimming cost V 4 bases and J 5 bases; bases outside gene matches: 3. The CDR3 spans 13 residues. The germline V gene has CDR1 MDHEN and CDR2 SYDVKM. For the CDR3, the DNA is TGTGCCAGCAGTTCAGCGGGAGTGGAGACCCAGTACTTC. This sequence encodes CASSSAGVETQYF.

The chain recombines TRBV29-1 with TRBJ1-2; D is ambiguous. The CDR3 is 11 amino acids. V lost 6 bases and J lost 7, with 12 bases in between. Germline V gene lookup returns CDR1 SQVTM and CDR2 ANQGSEA. The CDR3 nucleotides are TGCAGCGTGTTTTGGATCTCTGGCTACACCTTC. Its translation is CSVFWISGYTF.

The V and J genes are TRBV12-3 or TRBV12-4 and TRBJ2-1; 12 bases align to TRBD2. This CDR3 is built from 14 residues. Trimming removed 5 bases from V and 4 bases from J; junction bases left unmatched: 0. DNA of the CDR3: TGTGCCAGCAGTACTAGCGGGAGGTACAATGAGCAGTTCTTC. Residues: CASSTSGRYNEQFF.

J is TRBJ2-1 and V is TRBV20-1; 8 bases line up with TRBD2. Losses at the gene ends were 2 bases for V and 0 bases for J; bases not matched to a gene: 3. Germline CDR1 and CDR2: DFQATT and SNEGSKA (reference sequence). The CDR3 consists of 15 residues. CDR3 sequence reads: CSARMGTSSYNEQFF. DNA for the CDR3: TGCAGTGCTAGAATGGGGACTAGCTCCTACAATGAGCAGTTCTTC.

V is TRBV4-3 and J is TRBJ2-7, with no clear D. CDR1 is LGHNA, CDR2 YSLEER, per germline. This CDR3 has 16 residues. Trimming removed 1 base from V and 1 base from J, with 14 bases in between. CDR3 nucleotide sequence: TGCGCCAGCAGCCAAGGGTGGAACAGTGTGTCCTACGAGCAGTACTTC. Its protein is CASSQGWNSVSYEQYF.

The chain recombines TRBV6-5 with TRBJ1-2; possible D gene TRBD1, 5 bases. V was shortened by 0 bases and J by 0 bases, with 8 bases between the two germline ends. CDR3 length: 15 residues. Germline lookup yields CDR1 MNHEY and CDR2 SVGAGI. CDR3 nucleotide sequence: TGTGCCAGCAGTTACTCTACAGGATCTAACTATGGCTACACCTTC. It codes for CASSYSTGSNYGYTF.

This clonotype was seen only once. The chain has TRBV15 and TRBJ1-4; TRBD1 is a possible D gene (5 bases). CDR3 length equals 15 residues. The V and J ends lost 0 bases and 5 bases respectively, with 10 bases between them. CDR1 is LNHNV, CDR2 YYDKDF, per germline (reference sequence). The CDR3, as DNA: TGTGCCACCAGCAGAGATACATCAGGGAATGAAAAACTGTTTTTT. Protein: CATSRDTSGNEKLFF. The full variable domain, with the rest looked up from reference TRBV15 and TRBJ1-4, is DAMVIQNPRYQVTQFGKPVTLSCSQTLNHNVMYWYQQKSSQAPKLLFHYYDKDFNNEADTPDNFQSRRPNTSFCFLDIRSPGLGDTAMYLCATSRDTSGNEKLFFGSGTQLSVL.

The chain joins TRBV29-1 to TRBJ2-3, with D unresolved. Germline lookup yields CDR1 SQVTM and CDR2 ANQGSEA. The germline V and J ends were trimmed by 4 bases and 0 bases, with 5 bases remaining between them. The CDR3 is 12 residues long. The CDR3 DNA sequence: TGCAGCGTTGTCTACAGCACAGATACGCAGTATTTT. Protein: CSVVYSTDTQYF.

The rearrangement uses TRBV29-1 and TRBJ2-1; 9 nucleotides line up with TRBD2. The CDR3 totals 15 residues. Germline V lookup: CDR1 SQVTM, CDR2 ANQGSEA. The V and J ends lost 4 bases and 3 bases, in that order; junction bases with no gene match: 7. The CDR3 sequence is CSVAVGLALYNEQFF. In DNA form, the CDR3 reads TGCAGCGTTGCTGTGGGACTAGCCCTCTACAATGAGCAGTTCTTC.

The chain recombines TRBV30 with TRBJ2-7; TRBD1 aligns across 7 bases. Germline CDR1 reads GTSNPN; CDR2 reads SVGIG (reference sequence). V gave up 0 bases and J gave up 3 bases; unmatched junction bases: 2. The CDR3 loop spans 13 amino acids. CDR3 sequence: CAWSVNRGYEQYF. In nucleotides, the CDR3 is TGTGCCTGGAGTGTAAACAGGGGCTACGAGCAGTACTTC.

The CDR3 region has the DNA TGTGCCAGTAGTTACCCACATTCTTCCTACGAGCAGTACTTC. This gives the protein CASSYPHSSYEQYF. The V gene is TRBV19, the J gene TRBJ2-7, with D hard to call. Germline CDR1 reads LNHDA; CDR2 reads SQIVND (reference sequence). V lost 5 bases and J 1 base, leaving 12 bases between the germline ends. This CDR3 region has 14 residues.

This chain connects TRBV19 to TRBJ1-5; the D is unclear. The ends were cut back, 3 bases at V and 3 bases at J, with 9 bases in the middle. The CDR3 has 14 amino acids. CDR1 and CDR2 from the germline V gene are LNHDA and SQIVND (reference sequence). The CDR3 DNA sequence: TGTGCCAGTAGTATTCTGGGGTTCAATCAGCCCCAGCATTTT. It specifies CASSILGFNQPQHF.

The chain employs TRBV2 and TRBJ1-5, with D uncertain. CDR3 size: 16 residues. Deletions cut 5 bases from V and 1 base from J, with 15 bases between. Germline V gene data show CDR1 as SNHLY and CDR2 as FYNNEI. In nucleotides, the CDR3 is TGTGCCAGCAGTAACCCCCGGGATCCAAGCAATCAGCCCCAGCATTTT. It yields the protein CASSNPRDPSNQPQHF.

The J gene is TRBJ2-3, the V gene TRBV27; tentatively, D is TRBD1 (6 bases). The CDR3 contains 16 residues. Trimming pared 5 bases from V and 6 bases from J, leaving 21 bases between. CDR1 is MNHEY and CDR2 is SMNVEV in the germline V gene (reference sequence). CDR3 residues: CASSTIRDTRWDTQYF. The CDR3 DNA sequence: TGTGCCAGCAGTACCATCCGGGACACTAGATGGGATACGCAGTATTTT.

The chain combines TRBV27 with TRBJ2-1, with 15 bases matching TRBD2. V lost 2 bases and J lost 5; bases outside the gene matches: 4. The CDR3 is 17 residues long. Germline assignment: CDR1 MNHEY and CDR2 SMNVEV (reference sequence). The CDR3 reads CASSLGLAGGPHNEQFF. The CDR3 DNA sequence: TGTGCCAGCAGTTTAGGACTAGCGGGGGGGCCCCACAATGAGCAGTTCTTC.